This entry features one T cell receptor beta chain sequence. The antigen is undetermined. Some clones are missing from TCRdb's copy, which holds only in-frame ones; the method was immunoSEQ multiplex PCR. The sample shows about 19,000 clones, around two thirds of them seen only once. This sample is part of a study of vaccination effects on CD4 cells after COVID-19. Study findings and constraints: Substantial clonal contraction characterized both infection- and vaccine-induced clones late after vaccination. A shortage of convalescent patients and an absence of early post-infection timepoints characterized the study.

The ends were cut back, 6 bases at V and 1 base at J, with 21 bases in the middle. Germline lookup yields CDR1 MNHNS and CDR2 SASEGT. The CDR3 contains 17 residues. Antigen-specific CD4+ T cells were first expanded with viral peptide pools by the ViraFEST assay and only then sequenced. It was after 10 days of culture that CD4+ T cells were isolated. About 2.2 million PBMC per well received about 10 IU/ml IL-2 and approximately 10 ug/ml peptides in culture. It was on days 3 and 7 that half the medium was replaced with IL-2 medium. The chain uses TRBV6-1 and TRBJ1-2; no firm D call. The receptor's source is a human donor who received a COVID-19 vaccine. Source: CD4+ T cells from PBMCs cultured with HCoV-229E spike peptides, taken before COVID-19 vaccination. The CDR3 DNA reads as TGTGCCAGCAGCGAATTTTCAAAGGGCCCGCTTAACTATGGCTACACCTTC. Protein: CASSEFSKGPLNYGYTF.